This TCR beta chain originates from a study of blood T cell repertoires in COVID-19. Study-level information: The cDNA or gDNA used as material had been derived from T cells, B-cell-depleted T cells, or PBMCs.

CDR3 size: 14 residues. With V trimmed by 4 bases and J by 3 bases, 4 bases remained unmatched. From germline, CDR1 is SGHRS and CDR2 YFSETQ. Seattle-derived patients entered the study during active infection and were followed longitudinally. Authors' processing steps: Estimation of nucleated cell counts relied on the amplification of reference gene primers. Repertoires were generated with immunoSEQ multiplex PCR, while TCRdb's copy carries only in-frame clones and drops some. D and trimming come from the DNA, and the V and J calls and clone size come from that table. The repertoire has about 150,000 clones, roughly 80% of them found once; the top ten carry approximately 8.2%.

Sequencing was done on a sample of peripheral blood. The genes are TRBV5-1 and TRBJ2-3; 8 bases match TRBD2. This sequence was found in a woman older than 75 with COVID-19, enrolled during active disease. Here the CDR3 reads CASSLERETDTQYF. DNA for the CDR3: TGCGCCAGCAGCCTCGAGCGGGAGACAGATACGCAGTATTTT.